This entry concerns a single T cell receptor (beta chain). The data stem from a study of blood T cell repertoires in COVID-19. Looking at the study overall: PBMCs, B-cell-depleted T cells, or T cells provided the cDNA or gDNA that made up the material.

Produced via immunoSEQ multiplex PCR; TCRdb's table is partial and in-frame only. The data show approximately 220,000 clones, with about 84% seen just once and 7.9% held by the top ten. The CDR3 contains 18 residues. Per germline, CDR1 SEHNR and CDR2 FQNEAQ (reference sequence). V dropped 6 bases and J dropped 4 bases, with 27 bases sitting between them. V gene TRBV7-9 combines with J gene TRBJ1-2; a weak D match, TRBD1 (6 bases). The sequence derives from an elderly woman with acute or convalescent COVID-19. The sequenced material came from peripheral blood. In DNA, the CDR3 is TGTGCCAGCAGGCCTCCCTTTCGGACAGAGCCTCTTGGCTATGGCTACACCTTC. It translates to CASRPPFRTEPLGYGYTF.